This is a list of T cell receptor beta chains from one sample in a study of T-cell memory formation after mild COVID-19. TCRdb independently ran MiXCR on the 5' RACE reads; one entry per CDR3 protein. Among roughly 610,000 distinct CDR3 sequences listed, roughly 17% were seen once. Sequencing used PBMCs or a T cell subset sorted from them (not recorded which). The receptors stem from an adult woman who had mild COVID-19 (a few samples of this study predate the infection). Cell type and time point are not known. CDR3s leave out the opening cysteine and the closing phenylalanine or tryptophan. Each record gives: J gene, V gene, clone size, CDR3 protein. Some rows have no size entry. The others give once, few or many, or a class for an expanded clone.

>TRBJ2-1|TRBV4-1|NA
ASSQTPSNRVHEQF
>TRBJ2-2|TRBV20-1|many
SAQGGFGTGELF
>TRBJ1-5|TRBV4-2|few
ASSQDQGDYSNQPQH
>TRBJ2-4|TRBV20-1|NA
SARKREGPMTKNIQY
>TRBJ2-5|TRBV19|few
ASSTPTSGRRTKQETQY
>TRBJ2-3|TRBV30|NA
AWSPGRDTQY
>TRBJ2-1|TRBV19|few
ASSIPAGVSREQF
>TRBJ2-7|TRBV14|many
ASSQLQGEQY
>TRBJ1-5|TRBV28|few
ASSLYRLKGSNQPQH
>TRBJ2-1|TRBV5-1|NA
ASSLDGAERYNEQF
>TRBJ2-5|TRBV6-5|few
ASWAPTVKTQY
>TRBJ1-2|TRBV6-1|few
ASRNAKGQGSNYGYT
>TRBJ2-7|TRBV5-1|NA
ASSLASPPSEQY
>TRBJ2-2|TRBV5-1|NA
ASSLVQGARELF
>TRBJ2-1|TRBV4-1|few
ASSPEAGAGNEQF
>TRBJ2-5|TRBV14|few
ASSHREGQVETQY
>TRBJ2-3|TRBV11-2|once
ANSLGDHTQY
>TRBJ1-2|TRBV2|few
ASDRGGDFIYGYT
>TRBJ1-1|TRBV5-1|few
ATSLGQGVNTEAF
>TRBJ2-1|TRBV27|few
ASTGIGGYNEQF
>TRBJ2-1|TRBV19|few
ASSMPGSNEQF
>TRBJ2-7|TRBV4-1|NA
ASSQAPGSVANEQY
>TRBJ1-6|TRBV20-1|once
SARGQGGNSPLH
>TRBJ1-2|TRBV29-1|NA
SVSGAHGYT
>TRBJ1-2|TRBV2|many
ASTSGGALNGYT
>TRBJ2-1|TRBV4-2|few
ASSQDPPSSYNEQF
>TRBJ1-1|TRBV6-1|few
ASSVVGARTEAF
>TRBJ2-7|TRBV12-3/TRBV12-4|NA
ASSLVAGSAYEQY
>TRBJ2-1|TRBV7-9|few
ASSLTPNEQF
>TRBJ2-2|TRBV6-2/TRBV6-3|many
ASSYSGTRSTGELF
>TRBJ2-3|TRBV14|NA
ASSSHRFSTDTQY
>TRBJ1-2|TRBV6-5|NA
ASSYSSGGDSYYGYT
>TRBJ1-2|TRBV5-6|NA
ASSDGGIGYGYT
>TRBJ1-1|TRBV7-9|NA
ASTTAGPGKAF
>TRBJ2-5|TRBV7-9|NA
ASSFGRGVEETQY
>TRBJ1-3|TRBV5-1|few
ASTPSTRFSGNTIY
>TRBJ1-1|TRBV29-1|few
SVVPRSVVGTEAF
>TRBJ2-1|TRBV5-1|NA
ASSLVFGGQGSHNEQF
>TRBJ2-3|TRBV30|few
AWSHGTGSTDTQY
>TRBJ1-2|TRBV3-1|NA
ASSQEGGQGGHGYT
>TRBJ2-1|TRBV14|NA
ASSLRPTYNEQF
>TRBJ2-3|TRBV2|NA
ASSEARGGTDTQY